The sequence of this TCR beta chain was determined in a study of T cell repertoires in cytomegalovirus infection. Study details: Based on public TCR beta signatures, there were indications of CMV infection and of a matching HLA type.

Overall study findings and caveats: Totalled public TCR beta family frequency picked out people who carried CMV plus the relevant HLA. The study found HLA-C-restricted CMV-specific TCR beta clonotypes dominating the ex vivo response.

TCRdb passed the reads through MiXCR, listing each CDR3 protein once. This sample carries about 150,000 distinct CDR3 sequences, around 22% of them seen once, and the ten largest clones take approximately 11%. This clonotype was observed many times. Its antigen is not identified. Sequencing input: PBMCs. This sequence was found in a human donor in good health (CMV status not recorded). Some clones in this sample may be carry-over from other donors' samples.

The CDR3 loop reads CASSLEGLDYEQYF. The CDR3 nucleotides are TGTGCCAGCAGCTTAGAGGGACTAGACTACGAGCAGTACTTC. The chain combines TRBV7-8 with TRBJ2-7; 8 nucleotides line up with TRBD2. This CDR3 is built from 14 residues. Trimming cost V 1 base and J 3 bases; bases outside gene matches: 2. The germline CDR1 and CDR2 sequences are SGHVS and FQNEAQ.